The clone carrying this TCR beta chain was counted only a few times. What it binds is not known. Reverse transcribing all isolated RNA meant expressed TCRB transcripts were sequenced. Read counts averaged roughly 3.7 million for samples of naive, central memory and regulatory T cells. The assay was immunoSEQ multiplex PCR, and TCRdb's table has in-frame clones only and misses some. The repertoire holds some 280,000 clones, with more than 13% as singletons. Cells sorted by CD45RO/CCR7/CD25/CD127/CD95/CD27 comprised CD4+ naive, central memory, regulatory and stem cell-like memory cells. This sample was included in a study of beta chain features in type 1 diabetes. Study-wide points: All four CD4+ subsets of Type 1 diabetes patients contained TCRB CDR3s that were moderately but significantly shorter. Compared to healthy donors, patients appeared to have naive, central memory and Treg TCRB repertoires that were more alike. A possible short-template PCR bias applies equally to patients and controls.

Sequencing was performed on naive CD4+ T cells from blood. The receptor comes from a young man with type 1 diabetes.

CDR3 bases: TGTGCCAGCAGCTTAGTTTCCATGTCCTACGAGCAGTACTTC. Translating gives CASSLVSMSYEQYF. This chain uses TRBV7-2 with TRBJ2-7; D is uncertain. V lost 1 base and J 1 base, leaving 8 bases between the germline ends. This CDR3 has 14 residues. Per germline, CDR1 SGHTA and CDR2 FQGNSA.